This T cell receptor (beta chain) was documented in a study of T-cell memory formation after mild COVID-19. This clonotype was counted a few times. This CDR3 comprises 15 residues. Trimming took 2 bases from V and 0 from J, leaving 5 bases between them. CDR1 and CDR2 (germline): WSHSY, SAAADI. TCRdb re-analysed the 5' RACE reads in MiXCR, keeping a single row per CDR3 protein. The table records around 310,000 distinct CDR3 sequences, 15% of them present only once. Sequencing input: PBMCs or a T cell subset sorted from them (not recorded which). The J gene is TRBJ2-6, the V gene TRBV10-2, with D hard to call. The receptor's source is a man between 18 and 35 years old who had mild COVID-19 (a few samples of this study predate the infection). Cell type and time point are not known. The CDR3 DNA is TGCGCCAGCAGTGAGAACCTCTCTGGGGCCAACGTCCTGACTTTC. This translates into CASSENLSGANVLTF.